This is a list of T cell receptor beta chains from one sample in a study of cytomegalovirus exposure and HLA in healthy donors. Generated by immunoSEQ multiplex PCR, the TCRdb table keeps only in-frame clones and is missing some. Of 250,000 to 400,000 clones listed, roughly 87% are singletons. Sequencing input: PBMCs. These receptors all stem from a man younger than 45 in good health and CMV-seronegative. Both conserved end residues are part of each CDR3. The D gene is left open where the match is weak. The listing skips clone size in some rows; elsewhere it reads once, few, many or a size class.

abundance	j_gene	d_gene	v_gene	CDR3aa	CDR3nt
few	TRBJ2-7	TRBD1	TRBV18	CASSPWDRGYEQYF	TGTGCCAGCTCACCATGGGACAGGGGGTACGAGCAGTACTTC
.	TRBJ2-2	.	TRBV9	CASSVIGTGELFF	TGTGCCAGCAGCGTAATCGGGACCGGGGAGCTGTTTTTT
.	TRBJ1-1	.	TRBV5-1	CASSPGVATEAFF	TGCGCCAGCAGCCCCGGGGTCGCCACTGAAGCTTTCTTT
.	TRBJ2-7	.	TRBV4-1	CASSQANALSSYEQYF	TGCGCCAGCAGCCAAGCTAACGCCCTAAGCTCCTACGAGCAGTACTTC
.	TRBJ1-6	.	TRBV7-2	CASSHEFTNSPLHF	TGTGCCAGCAGTCACGAATTCACAAATTCACCCCTCCACTTT
.	TRBJ2-1	TRBD1	TRBV19	CASSGTGLRYNEQFF	TGTGCCAGTAGTGGGACAGGGTTGCGGTACAATGAGCAGTTCTTC
.	TRBJ1-2	TRBD1	TRBV13	CASSLKKDRINYGYTF	TGTGCCAGCAGCCTAAAGAAGGACAGGATTAACTATGGCTACACCTTC
.	TRBJ1-4	.	TRBV5-8	CASSSYAANNEKLFF	TGTGCCAGCAGCTCCTACGCGGCAAATAATGAAAAACTGTTTTTT
.	TRBJ1-1	.	TRBV27	CASSFSAGATEAFF	TGTGCCAGCAGTTTCTCAGCGGGGGCCACTGAAGCTTTCTTT
.	TRBJ1-5	.	TRBV7-2	CASSSMHGNQPQHF	TGTGCCAGCAGCTCTATGCATGGCAATCAGCCCCAGCATTTT
.	TRBJ2-3	TRBD1	TRBV5-1	CATRPGGLSTDTQYF	TGCGCCACCAGACCAGGGGGCCTAAGCACAGATACGCAGTATTTT